The 3 T cell receptor beta chains listed next were all sequenced from one sample in a study of blood T cells in healthy people across ages. Using a J-beta primer mix together with a sample-barcoded 5' primer, a second PCR was run for about 7 to 12 cycles. TCRdb re-analysed the 5' RACE reads in MiXCR, keeping a single row per CDR3 protein. This sample has 650,000 to 800,000 distinct CDR3 sequences; approximately 44% occur once, and the top ten carry approximately 20%. The sample was blood. These receptors all come from a man aged 55 to 70 in good health.

This clonotype was picked up a small number of times. This chain joins TRBV11-2 and TRBJ1-2; 10 nucleotides line up with TRBD1. Germline assignment: CDR1 SGHAT and CDR2 FQNNGV. Trimming took 6 bases from V and 4 from J; bases not matched to a gene: 14. The CDR3 is 17 residues long. CDR3 sequence (DNA): TGTGCCAGCAGTCCAGGAACCGGGACAGGGGACCCCTATGGCTACACCTTC. Residues: CASSPGTGTGDPYGYTF.

This clonotype has a handful of counts. J is TRBJ1-4 and V is TRBV6-6; D is perhaps TRBD1 (6 bases). This CDR3 contains 14 residues. CDR1 and CDR2 from the germline V gene are MNHNY and SVGAGI (reference sequence). The ends were cut back, 4 bases at V and 6 bases at J, with 12 bases in the middle. The CDR3 protein is CASSSIGTHEKLFF. In DNA form, the CDR3 reads TGTGCCAGCAGTTCCATCGGGACACATGAAAAACTGTTTTTT.

This clonotype has more than one count but fewer than ten. The V gene is TRBV12-3 or TRBV12-4, the J gene TRBJ2-1, with D perhaps assigned TRBD1 or TRBD2 (5 bases each). This CDR3 comprises 13 residues. V was cut by 6 bases and J by 10 bases, with 16 bases left in between. CDR3 DNA sequence: TGTGCCAGCAGGGGGACCGGGGTAGGGGAGCAGTTCTTC. Protein: CASRGTGVGEQFF.